The T cell receptor (beta chain) described here comes from a study of CD8 T cells in ankylosing spondylitis. Study-level results: Clones linked to the disease showed a CD8+ phenotype. They occurred at relatively low frequencies in peripheral blood. For ankylosing spondylitis blood, a TCR beta motif of 7 or 8 highly homologous variants appeared characteristic.

This clonotype was seen a handful of times. Its antigen is not known. TCRdb passed the 5' RACE reads through MiXCR, listing each CDR3 protein once. Counted here are under 950,000 distinct CDR3 sequences, 19% occurring once; the ten biggest clones make up about a fifth. This CDR3 has 16 residues. Germline V lookup: CDR1 SGDLS, CDR2 YYNGEE. With 4 bases clipped from V and 4 bases from J, the junction kept 12 bases outside the gene matches. This TCR was sampled from a male donor with ankylosing spondylitis. The genes are TRBV9 and TRBJ2-3, with 7 bases lining up with TRBD2. Sequencing input: blood, either unsorted or a sorted T cell fraction (not recorded which). The CDR3: CASSRGRGLTADTQYF. Here the CDR3 DNA reads TGTGCCAGCAGCCGAGGGCGGGGGTTGACCGCAGATACGCAGTATTTT.